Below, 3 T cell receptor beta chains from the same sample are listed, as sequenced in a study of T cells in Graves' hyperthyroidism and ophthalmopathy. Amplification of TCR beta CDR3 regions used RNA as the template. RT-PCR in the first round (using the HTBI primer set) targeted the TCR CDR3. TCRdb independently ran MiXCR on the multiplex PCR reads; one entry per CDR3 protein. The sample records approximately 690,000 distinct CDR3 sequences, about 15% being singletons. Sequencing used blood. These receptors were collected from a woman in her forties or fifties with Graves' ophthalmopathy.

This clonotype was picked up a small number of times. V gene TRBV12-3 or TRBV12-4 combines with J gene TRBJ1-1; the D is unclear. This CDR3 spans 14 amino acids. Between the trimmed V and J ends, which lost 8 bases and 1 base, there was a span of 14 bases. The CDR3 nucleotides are TGTGCCAGCGGCGAGCGGGAGCAGAACACTGAAGCTTTCTTT. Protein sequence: CASGEREQNTEAFF.

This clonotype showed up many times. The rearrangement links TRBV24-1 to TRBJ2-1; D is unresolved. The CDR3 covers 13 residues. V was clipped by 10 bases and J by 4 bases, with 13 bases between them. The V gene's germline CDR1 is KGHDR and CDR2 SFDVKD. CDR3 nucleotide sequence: TGTGCCACTCGCGGAGCAGAATACAATGAGCAGTTCTTC. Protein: CATRGAEYNEQFF.

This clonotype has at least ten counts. The CDR3 loop reads CASSFGARSNTEAFF. The CDR3 bases are TGTGCCAGCAGTTTTGGGGCTAGGTCCAACACTGAAGCTTTCTTT. The chain links TRBV28 to TRBJ1-1; maybe TRBD1 (5 bases). The V end lost 3 bases, the J end lost 2 bases, and 13 bases lay between the germline ends. This CDR3 has 15 amino acids. CDR1 MDHEN and CDR2 SYDVKM come from the germline V gene.